This T cell receptor beta chain came from a study of cytomegalovirus exposure and HLA in healthy donors. This clone showed up just once. There are 15 residues in the CDR3. The germline V and J ends were trimmed by 3 bases and 4 bases, with 16 bases remaining between them. Germline loops: CDR1 GTSNPN, CDR2 SVGIG (reference sequence). TCRdb keeps only in-frame clones here, not all; method: immunoSEQ multiplex PCR. The repertoire consists of 150,000 to 200,000 clones, with around 88% occurring once and the leading ten covering approximately 1.5%. The clonotype comes from a woman aged 18-30 years in good health and CMV-seronegative. The sample was PBMCs. The chain combines TRBV30 with TRBJ2-1; D is unresolved. The CDR3 region is CAWSPTFTTYNEQFF. The DNA of the CDR3 is TGTGCCTGGAGCCCAACGTTTACTACGTACAATGAGCAGTTCTTC.